This is a list of T cell receptor beta chains from one sample in a study of CD8 T cells in Susac syndrome. TCRdb reprocessed the immunoSEQ multiplex PCR reads with MiXCR, giving one entry per CDR3 protein. The table lists under 200,000 distinct CDR3 sequences, about 90% of them singletons. The material sequenced was CD4+ T cells from PBMCs. The source is a human donor in good health. The CDR3 runs from the conserved cysteine through the conserved F or W. A D gene is named only where the DNA matches it firmly. Size is omitted from some rows. Given values are once, few, many or a class for expanded clones.

TRBV6-5,NA,TRBJ1-3,NA,TGTGCCAGCAGTTACTCTATTGGGGAAAACACCATATATTTT,CASSYSIGENTIYF
TRBV25-1,NA,TRBJ1-2,NA,TGTGCCAGCAGTGAGTCGGAAAACTATGGCTACACCTTC,CASSESENYGYTF
TRBV7-9,TRBD1,TRBJ2-7,NA,TGTGCCAGCAGAGAGACAGGGGCATTCTACGAGCAGTACTTC,CASRETGAFYEQYF
TRBV20-1,TRBD1,TRBJ2-5,once,TGCAGTGCTAGCCCGGGACAGGGGGGTCAAGAGACCCAGTACTTC,CSASPGQGGQETQYF
TRBV3-1,TRBD1,TRBJ2-7,NA,TGTGCCAGCAGCCGTCGCCGGGGAGCCGGGACAGGGCCCTACGAGCAGTACTTC,CASSRRRGAGTGPYEQYF
TRBV7-2,NA,TRBJ2-7,NA,TGTGCCAGCAGCTCTGCGGGACCCGCGGGGGAGCAGTACTTC,CASSSAGPAGEQYF
TRBV2,NA,TRBJ1-1,NA,TGTGCCAGCAGCCCAACCTTTGCTGGAGCTTTCTTT,CASSPTFAGAFF
TRBV29-1,NA,TRBJ2-2,NA,TGCAGCGTCCAGGGTAGCGGGGAGCTGTTTTTT,CSVQGSGELFF
TRBV20-1,NA,TRBJ1-5,NA,TGCAGTGCTAGAGACCCGGCAAATCAGCCCCAGCATTTT,CSARDPANQPQHF
TRBV29-1,TRBD1,TRBJ2-7,NA,TGCAGCGTCTTGGAGGACAGGGGGCTTGAGCAGTACTTC,CSVLEDRGLEQYF
TRBV3-1,TRBD1,TRBJ2-7,NA,TGTGCCAGCAGACTGGGACAGGGGGCCTACGAGCAGTACTTC,CASRLGQGAYEQYF
TRBV5-1,NA,TRBJ2-7,NA,TGCGCCAGCAGCCCCACGAGGGGCGGGAACGACGAGCAGTACTTC,CASSPTRGGNDEQYF
TRBV7-2,TRBD2,TRBJ2-1,NA,TGTGCCAGCAGCTTAGGGACTAGCGGGAGCGATGAGCAGTTCTTC,CASSLGTSGSDEQFF
TRBV20-1,TRBD1,TRBJ2-7,NA,TGCAGTGCGGGGACAGGGAGGGAGCAGTACTTC,CSAGTGREQYF
TRBV7-9,NA,TRBJ2-3,NA,TGTGCCAGCAGGGATACAGGTAATTCTGCAGATACGCAGTATTTT,CASRDTGNSADTQYF
TRBV29-1,TRBD1,TRBJ1-5,NA,TGCAGCGTTAGACAGGGCCGACAGCCCCAGCATTTT,CSVRQGRQPQHF
TRBV19,NA,TRBJ2-7,NA,TGTGCCAGTAGTATAGGCTTCCGGGACTACGAGCAGTACTTC,CASSIGFRDYEQYF
TRBV7-2,NA,TRBJ1-1,NA,TGTGCCAGCAGCCTAAATCACGGCACTGAAGCTTTCTTT,CASSLNHGTEAFF
TRBV5-4,NA,TRBJ2-2,NA,TGTGCCAGCAGCTTGGTTGGCAGGGATAACACCGGGGAGCTGTTTTTT,CASSLVGRDNTGELFF
TRBV24-1,NA,TRBJ2-1,NA,TGTGCCACCAGTGAAGGGGATGGCTATGAGCAGTTCTTC,CATSEGDGYEQFF
TRBV28,NA,TRBJ1-5,once,TGTGCCAGCAGTTCCCCACATGGGGGATCGCCCCAGCATTTT,CASSSPHGGSPQHF
TRBV28,NA,TRBJ2-7,NA,TGTGCCAGCCTCTCCCTAGCAAGCTCCTACGAGCAGTACTTC,CASLSLASSYEQYF
TRBV20-1,NA,TRBJ2-6,NA,TGCAGTGCTGGCGACAGGAACTCTGGGGCCAACGTCCTGACTTTC,CSAGDRNSGANVLTF
TRBV19,TRBD1,TRBJ2-7,few,TGTGCCAGTAGGAAACAGGGGGCGAACGAGCAGTACTTC,CASRKQGANEQYF
TRBV5-1,NA,TRBJ2-6,NA,TGCGCCAGCAGCCGACGCAGTAGCTCTGGGGCCAACGTCCTGACTTTC,CASSRRSSSGANVLTF
TRBV5-1,TRBD2,TRBJ2-5,NA,TGCGCCAGCAAAGAGGTTAGCGGGGGAAAAGAGACCCAGTACTTC,CASKEVSGGKETQYF
TRBV28,TRBD1,TRBJ2-1,NA,TGTGCCAGCAGTCCCGGGACAGGAACCCTCTCCTACAATGAGCAGTTCTTC,CASSPGTGTLSYNEQFF
TRBV19,TRBD1,TRBJ1-5,NA,TGTGCCAGTAGTACCTCAGGGGGCCATCAGCCCCAGCATTTT,CASSTSGGHQPQHF
TRBV20-1,TRBD1,TRBJ2-7,NA,TGCAGTGCTAACACCGGGACAGGGGGCCCCTACTTC,CSANTGTGGPYF
TRBV19,NA,TRBJ2-6,few,TGTGCCAGTAGTATGAGGACAGAGACCTCTGGGGCCAACGTCCTGACTTTC,CASSMRTETSGANVLTF
TRBV10-3,NA,TRBJ1-5,NA,TGTGCCATCAGACCGGGGGCCAATCAGCCCCAGCATTTT,CAIRPGANQPQHF
TRBV28,NA,TRBJ2-5,NA,TGTGCCAGCAGTTTAAAGGCCTTCCAAGAGACCCAGTACTTC,CASSLKAFQETQYF
TRBV19,NA,TRBJ1-1,NA,TGTGCCAGTAGTCCGCGACAGGATCGCACTGAAGCTTTCTTT,CASSPRQDRTEAFF
TRBV30,NA,TRBJ1-2,NA,TGTGCCTGGAGTGTAATCCAGGGGAATGGCTACACCTTC,CAWSVIQGNGYTF
TRBV5-1,NA,TRBJ1-4,NA,TGCGCCAGCAGCTTGGCTGCCCAGGGCGGCGGTGAAAAACTGTTTTTT,CASSLAAQGGGEKLFF
TRBV2,NA,TRBJ1-3,NA,TGTGCCAGCAGTGGGGTGGTCTCTGGAAACACCATATATTTT,CASSGVVSGNTIYF
TRBV2,NA,TRBJ1-1,once,TGTGCCAGCAGTGTATACGGGACGGCCGCTGAAGCTTTCTTT,CASSVYGTAAEAFF
TRBV20-1,TRBD2,TRBJ2-7,NA,TGCAGTGCTAGAGACCCCTCAGCGGGGGGTTCCTACGAGCAGTACTTC,CSARDPSAGGSYEQYF
TRBV18,NA,TRBJ1-1,NA,TGTGCCAGCTCACCACCGGGGGTGAACACTGAAGCTTTCTTT,CASSPPGVNTEAFF